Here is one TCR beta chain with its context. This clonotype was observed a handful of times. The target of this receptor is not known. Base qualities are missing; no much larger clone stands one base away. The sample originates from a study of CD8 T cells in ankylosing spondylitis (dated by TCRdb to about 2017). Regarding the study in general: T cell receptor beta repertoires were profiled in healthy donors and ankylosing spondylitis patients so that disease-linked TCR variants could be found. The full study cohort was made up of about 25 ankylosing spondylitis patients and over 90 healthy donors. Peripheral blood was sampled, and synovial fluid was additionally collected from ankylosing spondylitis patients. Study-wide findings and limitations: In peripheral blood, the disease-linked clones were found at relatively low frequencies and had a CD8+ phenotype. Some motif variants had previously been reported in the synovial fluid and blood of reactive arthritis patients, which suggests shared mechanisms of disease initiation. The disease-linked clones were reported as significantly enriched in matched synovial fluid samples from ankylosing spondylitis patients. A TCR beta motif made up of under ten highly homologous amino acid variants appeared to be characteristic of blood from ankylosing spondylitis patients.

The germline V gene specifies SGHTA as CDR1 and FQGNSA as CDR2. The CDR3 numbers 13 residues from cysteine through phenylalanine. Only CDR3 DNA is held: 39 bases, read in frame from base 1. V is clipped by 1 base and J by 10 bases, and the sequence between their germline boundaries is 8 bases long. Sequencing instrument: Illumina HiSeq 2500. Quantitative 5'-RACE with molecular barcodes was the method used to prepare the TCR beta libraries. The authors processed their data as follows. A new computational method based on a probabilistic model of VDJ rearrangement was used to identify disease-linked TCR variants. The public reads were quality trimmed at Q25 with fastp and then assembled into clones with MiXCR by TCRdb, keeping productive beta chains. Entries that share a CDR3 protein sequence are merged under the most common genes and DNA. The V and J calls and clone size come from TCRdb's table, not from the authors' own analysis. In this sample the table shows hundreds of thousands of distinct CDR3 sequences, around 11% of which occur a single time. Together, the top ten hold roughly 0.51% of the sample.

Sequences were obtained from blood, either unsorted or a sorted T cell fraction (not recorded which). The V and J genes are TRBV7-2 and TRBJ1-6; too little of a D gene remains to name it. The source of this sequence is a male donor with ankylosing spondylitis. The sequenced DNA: TGTGCCAGCAGCTTAGTCAGGCGCTCACCCCTCCACTTT. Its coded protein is CASSLVRRSPLHF. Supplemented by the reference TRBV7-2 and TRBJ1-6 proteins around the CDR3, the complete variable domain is GAGVSQSPSNKVTEKGKDVELRCDPISGHTALYWYRQSLGQGLEFLIYFQGNSAPDKSGLPSDRFSAERTGGSVSTLTIQRTQQEDSAVYLCASSLVRRSPLHFGNGTRLTVT.